A selection of T cell receptor beta chains follows, all from one sample in a study of neurological immune-mediated disorders. TCRdb reanalysed the 5' RACE reads using MiXCR and keeps one entry per CDR3 protein. The table lists roughly 49,000 distinct CDR3 sequences, about 12% of them singletons. The sample was PBMCs. The receptors derive from a male donor with HTLV-1-associated myelopathy (HAM/TSP). CDR3s include the opening cysteine and the closing phenylalanine or tryptophan. D genes are given only for firm matches. Clone size is stated in some rows and not others, as once, few, many or a class when expanded.

v_call: TRBV7-9; d_call: -; j_call: TRBJ1-4; clone_size: many; cdr3_nt: TGTGCCAGCAGCTTAATTGGAGAAAAACTGTTTTTT; cdr3_aa: CASSLIGEKLFF
v_call: TRBV20-1; d_call: -; j_call: TRBJ2-1; clone_size: many; cdr3_nt: TGCAGTGCCATCTGGACTGAGCAGTTCTTC; cdr3_aa: CSAIWTEQFF
v_call: TRBV20-1; d_call: -; j_call: TRBJ1-3; clone_size: many; cdr3_nt: TGCAGTGCTAGAGATTTTTGGGGCAGCGCTGGAAACACCATATATTTT; cdr3_aa: CSARDFWGSAGNTIYF
v_call: TRBV6-2/TRBV6-3; d_call: TRBD1; j_call: TRBJ1-2; clone_size: many; cdr3_nt: TGTGCCAGCACCGCGGACAGGGCGAGTGGCTACACCTTC; cdr3_aa: CASTADRASGYTF
v_call: TRBV5-1; d_call: -; j_call: TRBJ2-3; clone_size: many; cdr3_nt: TGCGCCAGCAGCCTATTTGGCGCAGATACGCAGTATTTT; cdr3_aa: CASSLFGADTQYF
v_call: TRBV9; d_call: -; j_call: TRBJ2-3; clone_size: few; cdr3_nt: TGTGCCAGCAGCGTACGAGGTTTTGCGGATACGCAGTATTTT; cdr3_aa: CASSVRGFADTQYF
v_call: TRBV7-2; d_call: -; j_call: TRBJ1-5; clone_size: many; cdr3_nt: TGTGCCAGCAGCTTAGCGTTGGGGAAAAATCAGCCCCAGCATTTT; cdr3_aa: CASSLALGKNQPQHF
v_call: TRBV12-3/TRBV12-4; d_call: TRBD2; j_call: TRBJ2-7; clone_size: many; cdr3_nt: TGTGCCAGCAGTTTTACGGGGGGTATCTACGAGCAGTACTTC; cdr3_aa: CASSFTGGIYEQYF
v_call: TRBV3-1; d_call: TRBD1; j_call: TRBJ2-7; clone_size: many; cdr3_nt: TGTGCCAGCAGGACAGGGAACTACGAGCAGTACTTC; cdr3_aa: CASRTGNYEQYF
v_call: TRBV5-1; d_call: -; j_call: TRBJ2-7; clone_size: many; cdr3_nt: TGCGCCAGCAGCTTGGTGGTGCAGGGGTCGAACGAGCAGTACTTC; cdr3_aa: CASSLVVQGSNEQYF
v_call: TRBV15; d_call: -; j_call: TRBJ1-5; clone_size: many; cdr3_nt: TGTGCCACCAGCAGAGACAGGGGTGGTCAGCCCCAGCATTTT; cdr3_aa: CATSRDRGGQPQHF
v_call: TRBV4-3; d_call: TRBD2; j_call: TRBJ2-1; clone_size: many; cdr3_nt: TGCGCCAGCAGCCAAGCGGGAAGCGGGGGGTACAATGAGCAGTTCTTC; cdr3_aa: CASSQAGSGGYNEQFF
v_call: TRBV5-1; d_call: -; j_call: TRBJ2-1; clone_size: many; cdr3_nt: TGCGCCAGCAGCTTCTGGGGGGAGAAGTTCAGTGAGCAGTTCTTC; cdr3_aa: CASSFWGEKFSEQFF
v_call: TRBV5-1; d_call: -; j_call: TRBJ2-3; clone_size: many; cdr3_nt: TGCGCCAGCAGCTCTGGACTCTCCTTCACAGATACGCAGTATTTT; cdr3_aa: CASSSGLSFTDTQYF
v_call: TRBV5-1; d_call: -; j_call: TRBJ2-1; clone_size: many; cdr3_nt: TGCGCCAGCAGCTTGAAGGGTAATGAGCAGTTCTTC; cdr3_aa: CASSLKGNEQFF
v_call: TRBV24-1; d_call: TRBD1; j_call: TRBJ1-1; clone_size: many; cdr3_nt: TGTGCCACCGCACAGGGGCGCGGGACTGAAGCTTTCTTT; cdr3_aa: CATAQGRGTEAFF
v_call: TRBV27; d_call: TRBD1; j_call: TRBJ1-1; clone_size: many; cdr3_nt: TGTGCCAGCAGTTCAGGGGGAGAAGGATCCACTGAAGCTTTCTTT; cdr3_aa: CASSSGGEGSTEAFF
v_call: TRBV11-2; d_call: -; j_call: TRBJ2-7; clone_size: many; cdr3_nt: TGTGCCAGCAGCTTGGAAATGGACGGTAGCTCCTACGAGCAGTACTTC; cdr3_aa: CASSLEMDGSSYEQYF
v_call: TRBV9; d_call: TRBD2; j_call: TRBJ2-4; clone_size: medium-sized; cdr3_nt: TGTGCCAGCAGCGCATTCTCGGGGGGATCCAAAAACATTCAGTACTTC; cdr3_aa: CASSAFSGGSKNIQYF
v_call: TRBV20-1; d_call: -; j_call: TRBJ1-1; clone_size: many; cdr3_nt: TGCAGTGCTAGAGATCGTCGGGGTCTGGACACTGAAGCTTTCTTT; cdr3_aa: CSARDRRGLDTEAFF
v_call: TRBV20-1; d_call: -; j_call: TRBJ1-4; clone_size: many; cdr3_nt: TGCAGTGCTAGAGCCCCGGGACGGAATAATGAAAAACTGTTTTTT; cdr3_aa: CSARAPGRNNEKLFF
v_call: TRBV9; d_call: TRBD1; j_call: TRBJ2-2; clone_size: many; cdr3_nt: TGTGCCAGCACCAAACAGGGGGCAGACACCGGGGAGCTGTTTTTT; cdr3_aa: CASTKQGADTGELFF
v_call: TRBV6-6; d_call: -; j_call: TRBJ1-1; clone_size: few; cdr3_nt: TGTGCCAGCAGCCTCAGGGGTCTGAACACTGAAGCTTTCTTT; cdr3_aa: CASSLRGLNTEAFF
v_call: TRBV28; d_call: -; j_call: TRBJ2-1; clone_size: many; cdr3_nt: TGTGCCAGCAGTTCCTTGACAGCCGGCTCCTACAATGAGCAGTTCTTC; cdr3_aa: CASSSLTAGSYNEQFF
v_call: TRBV5-5; d_call: -; j_call: TRBJ1-3; clone_size: many; cdr3_nt: TGTGCCAGCAGCTTTGAGCCTGGAAACACCATATATTTT; cdr3_aa: CASSFEPGNTIYF
v_call: TRBV15; d_call: TRBD2; j_call: TRBJ2-1; clone_size: many; cdr3_nt: TGTGCCACCAGCAGAGAGGTCGTAGCGGGGGGGCCGGGGTCCTACAATGAGCAGTTCTTC; cdr3_aa: CATSREVVAGGPGSYNEQFF
v_call: TRBV7-2; d_call: -; j_call: TRBJ2-5; clone_size: many; cdr3_nt: TGTGCCAGCAGCCTACTTCTGGAGACCCAGTACTTC; cdr3_aa: CASSLLLETQYF
v_call: TRBV5-1; d_call: -; j_call: TRBJ2-5; clone_size: many; cdr3_nt: TGCGCCAGCAGCTTGGGGTGGAACCAAGAGACCCAGTACTTC; cdr3_aa: CASSLGWNQETQYF
v_call: TRBV20-1; d_call: -; j_call: TRBJ1-1; clone_size: many; cdr3_nt: TGCAGTGCGCGGACGGACCCGAACACTGAAGCTTTCTTT; cdr3_aa: CSARTDPNTEAFF
v_call: TRBV11-2; d_call: -; j_call: TRBJ2-7; clone_size: many; cdr3_nt: TGTGCCAGCAGCTTAGACCATAACTACGAGCAGTACTTC; cdr3_aa: CASSLDHNYEQYF
v_call: TRBV12-3/TRBV12-4; d_call: -; j_call: TRBJ1-5; clone_size: -; cdr3_nt: -; cdr3_aa: CACSARYSGNQPQHF
v_call: TRBV12-3/TRBV12-4; d_call: TRBD1; j_call: TRBJ1-6; clone_size: medium-sized; cdr3_nt: TGTGCCAGCAGTCTGACAGGGGATAATTCACCCCTCCACTTT; cdr3_aa: CASSLTGDNSPLHF
v_call: TRBV9; d_call: TRBD2; j_call: TRBJ2-1; clone_size: many; cdr3_nt: TGTGCCAGCAGCGCCCGGACTAGCGGGGGACCCTACAATGAGCAGTTCTTC; cdr3_aa: CASSARTSGGPYNEQFF
v_call: TRBV20-1; d_call: TRBD1; j_call: TRBJ1-6; clone_size: many; cdr3_nt: TGCAGTGCTAGAGATAGATTAGGGGGCAGATTTTCACCCCTCCACTTT; cdr3_aa: CSARDRLGGRFSPLHF
v_call: TRBV28; d_call: -; j_call: TRBJ2-2; clone_size: many; cdr3_nt: TGTGCCAGCAGTAGACAGACGAACGGCGGGGAGCTGTTTTTT; cdr3_aa: CASSRQTNGGELFF
v_call: TRBV6-5; d_call: TRBD2; j_call: TRBJ2-1; clone_size: many; cdr3_nt: TGTGCCAGCAGTTACTCTACAGCGGGGGTCTCCTACAATGAGCAGTTCTTC; cdr3_aa: CASSYSTAGVSYNEQFF
v_call: TRBV9; d_call: -; j_call: TRBJ1-2; clone_size: many; cdr3_nt: TGTGCCAGCAGCCCAGACGTCAGGGAGGCAGGACGCTACACCTTC; cdr3_aa: CASSPDVREAGRYTF
v_call: TRBV5-1; d_call: -; j_call: TRBJ2-3; clone_size: many; cdr3_nt: TGCGCCAGCAGCTTGAATTTAGATACGCAGTATTTT; cdr3_aa: CASSLNLDTQYF
v_call: TRBV27; d_call: -; j_call: TRBJ2-1; clone_size: many; cdr3_nt: TGTGCCAGCAGTCCCGTTTTGGGCCATGAGCAGTTCTTC; cdr3_aa: CASSPVLGHEQFF
v_call: TRBV5-1; d_call: -; j_call: TRBJ2-1; clone_size: many; cdr3_nt: TGCGCCAGCAGCCAAAGACAGATGCGATTGGGCGATGAGCAGTTCTTC; cdr3_aa: CASSQRQMRLGDEQFF
v_call: TRBV2; d_call: -; j_call: TRBJ2-3; clone_size: many; cdr3_nt: TGTGCCAGCGGGAACGGGGTCACAGATACGCAGTATTTT; cdr3_aa: CASGNGVTDTQYF
v_call: TRBV29-1; d_call: TRBD2; j_call: TRBJ2-1; clone_size: many; cdr3_nt: TGCAGCGTTGAGTCGACTAGCGGGGCGTCCTACAATGAGCAGTTCTTC; cdr3_aa: CSVESTSGASYNEQFF
v_call: TRBV4-3; d_call: -; j_call: TRBJ1-5; clone_size: many; cdr3_nt: TGCGCCAGCAGCCCCCACCCACCGGAGCCCCAGCATTTT; cdr3_aa: CASSPHPPEPQHF
v_call: TRBV4-3; d_call: -; j_call: TRBJ1-6; clone_size: many; cdr3_nt: TGCGCCAGCAGCCAAGCGGGGACGGATTATAATTCACCCCTCCACTTT; cdr3_aa: CASSQAGTDYNSPLHF
v_call: TRBV15; d_call: -; j_call: TRBJ1-5; clone_size: many; cdr3_nt: TGTGCCACCAGCAGAGAGAGGGAAGCACAGCCCCAGCATTTT; cdr3_aa: CATSREREAQPQHF
v_call: TRBV5-1; d_call: -; j_call: TRBJ1-1; clone_size: many; cdr3_nt: TGCGCCAGCAGCTCCAGGGCGGGTGACACTGAAGCTTTCTTT; cdr3_aa: CASSSRAGDTEAFF
v_call: TRBV5-1; d_call: TRBD2; j_call: TRBJ2-2; clone_size: many; cdr3_nt: TGCGCCAGCAGTCAAGGACTAGCGGCGAACACCGGGGAGCTGTTTTTT; cdr3_aa: CASSQGLAANTGELFF
v_call: TRBV5-1; d_call: TRBD1; j_call: TRBJ1-1; clone_size: many; cdr3_nt: TGCGCCAGCAGCCCAGTCCCGGGACAGGGGTTGGACACTGAAGCTTTCTTT; cdr3_aa: CASSPVPGQGLDTEAFF
v_call: TRBV7-2; d_call: -; j_call: TRBJ2-1; clone_size: many; cdr3_nt: TGTGCCAGCGGGCCAAGGCGGAGCTCCTACAATGAGCAGTTCTTC; cdr3_aa: CASGPRRSSYNEQFF
v_call: TRBV20-1; d_call: -; j_call: TRBJ2-7; clone_size: many; cdr3_nt: TGCAGTGCTCGTCATACAGGGATGTACGAGCAGTACTTC; cdr3_aa: CSARHTGMYEQYF
v_call: TRBV4-1; d_call: -; j_call: TRBJ1-1; clone_size: many; cdr3_nt: TGCGCCAGCAGCATCGGGGGGTGGGGATGGGACACTGAAGCTTTCTTT; cdr3_aa: CASSIGGWGWDTEAFF
v_call: TRBV18; d_call: -; j_call: TRBJ1-2; clone_size: few; cdr3_nt: TGTGCCAGCTCACATGCTCCGAACTATGGCTACACCTTC; cdr3_aa: CASSHAPNYGYTF
v_call: TRBV10-2; d_call: -; j_call: TRBJ1-6; clone_size: many; cdr3_nt: TGCGCCAGCAGTGAGTCGTCAAATTCACCCCTCCACTTT; cdr3_aa: CASSESSNSPLHF
v_call: TRBV6-6; d_call: -; j_call: TRBJ1-2; clone_size: once; cdr3_nt: TGTGCCAGCAGGGCGATGACGGGGTCCCTTTCGGTCGGCTACACCTTC; cdr3_aa: CASRAMTGSLSVGYTF
v_call: TRBV28; d_call: -; j_call: TRBJ2-3; clone_size: medium-sized; cdr3_nt: TGTGCCAGCAGTTCCTCACGTCTCCGGCGTAGGGATGATACGCAGTATTTT; cdr3_aa: CASSSSRLRRRDDTQYF
v_call: TRBV4-1; d_call: -; j_call: TRBJ1-2; clone_size: many; cdr3_nt: TGCGCCAGCAGCCACAGCTATGGCTACACCTTC; cdr3_aa: CASSHSYGYTF